This is a list of T cell receptor beta chains from one sample in a study of control samples from healthy donors and cancer patients. Repertoires were generated with immunoSEQ multiplex PCR, while TCRdb's copy carries only in-frame clones and drops some. The sample lists 40,000 to 45,000 clones; about 75% were seen once. Sequenced: formalin-fixed, paraffin-embedded tissue. These receptors all stem from a male donor with melanoma. Each CDR3 is given with its conserved first and last residue. The order of the fields is V gene, clone size, J gene, CDR3 length, CDR3 protein. Only part of the rows carry a size: once, few, many, or a class if the clone is expanded.

TRBV2,once,TRBJ2-7,13,CASTRDRGYEQYF
TRBV6-6,NA,TRBJ2-1,14,CASRQRTSYNEQFF
TRBV25-1,NA,TRBJ1-6,18,CASSDQTLLAEGNSPLHF
TRBV19,few,TRBJ1-5,15,CASSMPGQGHQPQHF
TRBV2,NA,TRBJ1-6,15,CASRVQRTAGSPLHF
TRBV6-1,NA,TRBJ2-1,15,CASSEGGGLYNEQFF
TRBV27,NA,TRBJ2-5,16,CASSRVLLGLGETQYF
TRBV28,NA,TRBJ1-1,15,CASSPGTRINTEAFF
TRBV5-1,NA,TRBJ2-1,16,CASSFPGGADLSEQFF
TRBV18,NA,TRBJ2-7,17,CASSPAGTSGRVNEQYF
TRBV5-1,NA,TRBJ2-7,16,CASSPPTGTGDYEQYF
TRBV2,few,TRBJ2-7,15,CASTVLVRSSSEQYF
TRBV28,NA,TRBJ2-4,15,CASRSSGLAKNIQYF
TRBV3-1/TRBV3-2,NA,TRBJ2-7,12,CASSQNFYEQYF
TRBV2,NA,TRBJ2-5,14,CASSRAGMLETQYF
TRBV19,NA,TRBJ2-7,15,CASSSNRGRGYEQYF
TRBV19,NA,TRBJ2-1,13,CASSRTAYNEQFF
TRBV2,NA,TRBJ2-1,13,CASHLSSYNEQFF
TRBV5-1,NA,TRBJ2-7,14,CASSPSGRASEQYF
TRBV2,NA,TRBJ2-1,16,CASRDWTSGGRGEQFF
TRBV12-3/TRBV12-4,NA,TRBJ2-7,13,CASSLGSDYEQYF
TRBV29-1,few,TRBJ2-5,12,CSGEGGAETQYF
TRBV18,NA,TRBJ2-7,13,CASSQTGNGEQYF
TRBV5-4,few,TRBJ2-5,14,CASSLSTPQGTQYF
TRBV4-1,NA,TRBJ2-7,17,CASSQNWDTGKVYEQYF
TRBV7-6,NA,TRBJ2-1,15,CASSLSTTDYNEQFF
TRBV19,medium-sized,TRBJ1-1,16,CASSIDQVRVNTEAFF
TRBV9,NA,TRBJ2-7,14,CASSDRAFSYEQYF
TRBV29-1,NA,TRBJ1-2,11,CSVQGPDGYTF
TRBV11-2,few,TRBJ2-2,16,CASSRMGGSNTGELFF
TRBV7-3,few,TRBJ2-3,14,CASSLTPGTGTQYF
TRBV27,once,TRBJ2-3,14,CASSYRDHTDTQYF
TRBV2,NA,TRBJ1-5,14,CASSAEGGNQPQHF
TRBV6-5,NA,TRBJ1-1,13,CASSYAGSTEAFF
TRBV10-3,NA,TRBJ2-7,13,CAIASGSSYEQYF
TRBV30,NA,TRBJ1-1,11,CASSGAARAFF
TRBV24-1,NA,TRBJ2-2,14,CATSPRSNTGELFF
TRBV7-2,medium-sized,TRBJ1-3,15,CASSLMGGGGNTIYF
TRBV3-1/TRBV3-2,NA,TRBJ1-2,12,CASSQGDLGYTF
TRBV7-8,NA,TRBJ1-6,13,CASSPDLDSPLHF